The 17 T cell receptor beta chains presented below share a single source sample, sequenced in a study of shared clonotypes between healthy human individuals. In the naive CD8 group, cells lacked CD45RO and were positively selected for CCR7, so terminally differentiated effector memory CD45RA+ cells were left out. Generated by immunoSEQ multiplex PCR, the TCRdb table keeps only in-frame clones and is missing some. The sample has fewer than 1 million clones; around 96% are singletons. The specimen sequenced was naive CD8+ T cells sorted from blood. Source of these receptors: a man aged 25 to 40 in good health.

This clone was observed a single time. CDR3 nucleotide sequence: TGTGCCAGCCAGGGATCCTACAATGAGCAGTTCTTC. Translating it yields CASQGSYNEQFF. The rearrangement joins TRBV21-1 to TRBJ2-1; the table gives TRBD1 as D, unverified against the DNA. TRBV21-1 counts as a pseudogene. The CDR3 is made up of 12 amino acids.

This rearrangement joins TRBV29-1 to TRBJ2-2, with no clear D. This CDR3 has 12 amino acids. Germline CDR1 SQVTM, CDR2 ANQGSEA. The ends were cut back, 4 bases at V and 6 bases at J, with 9 bases in the middle. DNA of the CDR3: TGCAGCGTTGTTAGTACTGCCGGGGAGCTGTTTTTT. Encoded protein: CSVVSTAGELFF.

The rearrangement uses TRBV11-2 and TRBJ2-1; TRBD2 matches 9 bases. With V trimmed by 0 bases and J by 6 bases, 9 bases remained unmatched. The V gene's germline CDR1 is SGHAT and CDR2 FQNNGV. This CDR3 has 17 amino acids. CDR3 loop: CASSLDPGTSRSNEQFF. CDR3 nucleotides: TGTGCCAGCAGCTTAGATCCCGGGACTAGCAGGTCCAATGAGCAGTTCTTC.

The chain combines TRBV14 with TRBJ1-2; TRBD1 might be the D (6 bases). This CDR3 is built from 13 residues. Per the germline V gene, CDR1 is SGHDN and CDR2 is FVKESK. Trimming pared 5 bases from V and 3 bases from J, leaving 10 bases between. The CDR3 nucleotides read TGTGCCAGCAGCATCAGGGGAGACTATGGCTACACCTTC. It codes for CASSIRGDYGYTF.

This chain connects TRBV5-1 to TRBJ2-7; TRBD1 matches at 8 bases. This CDR3 is built from 14 residues. J lost 5 bases, V lost 2 bases, and 6 bases had no gene match. CDR1 is SGHRS and CDR2 is YFSETQ in the germline V gene. In nucleotides, the CDR3 is TGCGCCAGCAGCTTAAAGGACAGGGTAGACGAGCAGTACTTC. Its translation: CASSLKDRVDEQYF.

The genes are TRBV14 and TRBJ2-3; no reliable D call. The length of the CDR3 is 13 residues. Trimming cost V 4 bases and J 0 bases, with 5 bases left between them. The V gene's germline CDR1 is SGHDN and CDR2 FVKESK. The DNA for the CDR3 is TGTGCCAGCAGCCCAGCTAGCACAGATACGCAGTATTTT. Residues: CASSPASTDTQYF.

This chain uses TRBV10-2 with TRBJ2-7, with 13 bases that match TRBD2. The CDR3 has 15 amino acids. CDR1 WSHSY and CDR2 SAAADI come from the germline V gene. Trimming removed 1 base from V and 4 bases from J; junction bases left unmatched: 1. The DNA for the CDR3 is TGCGCCAGCAGTGAGTGGACTAGCGGGAGTTACGAGCAGTACTTC. Protein sequence: CASSEWTSGSYEQYF.

The gene calls are TRBV27 and TRBJ2-1; D is unclear. The CDR3 spans 13 residues. Germline V gene lookup returns CDR1 MNHEY and CDR2 SMNVEV (reference sequence). V lost 5 bases and J 9 bases, leaving 14 bases between the germline ends. CDR3 DNA: TGTGCCAGCAGTCCCCAGACCATAACTGAGCAGTTCTTC. Translating it yields CASSPQTITEQFF.

The V gene is TRBV15, the J gene TRBJ2-7; D might be TRBD1 (7 bases). This CDR3 is built from 15 residues. Per germline, CDR1 LNHNV and CDR2 YYDKDF (reference sequence). The V end lost 0 bases, the J end lost 2 bases, and 11 bases lay between the germline ends. The CDR3 region has the DNA TGTGCCACCAGCAGAGATCCCAGGGGGGCCTACGAGCAGTACTTC. Its protein product is CATSRDPRGAYEQYF. Filled out from reference TRBV15 and TRBJ2-7, the complete variable domain reads DAMVIQNPRYQVTQFGKPVTLSCSQTLNHNVMYWYQQKSSQAPKLLFHYYDKDFNNEADTPDNFQSRRPNTSFCFLDIRSPGLGDTAMYLCATSRDPRGAYEQYFGPGTRLTVT.

CDR3 residues: CASSLSTGAGNTIYF. The DNA for the CDR3 is TGTGCCAGCAGCTTATCGACAGGGGCTGGAAACACCATATATTTT. This chain links TRBV7-2 with TRBJ1-3, with 8 bases identical to TRBD1. Trimming took 2 bases from V and 2 from J; bases not matched to a gene: 2. Germline assignment: CDR1 SGHTA and CDR2 FQGNSA. This CDR3 comprises 15 residues.

The chain combines TRBV7-9 with TRBJ2-7, with 9 bases aligning to TRBD1. Germline CDR1 and CDR2: SEHNR and FQNEAQ (reference sequence). Trimming removed 8 bases from V and 0 bases from J; junction bases left unmatched: 11. CDR3 length equals 16 residues. DNA for the CDR3: TGTGCCAGCGCCCCGACGGGACAGGGAAGCTCCTACGAGCAGTACTTC. Translated, it gives CASAPTGQGSSYEQYF. Supplemented by reference TRBV7-9 and TRBJ2-7, the full variable domain reads DTGVSQNPRHKITKRGQNVTFRCDPISEHNRLYWYRQTLGQGPEFLTYFQNEAQLEKSRLLSDRFSAERPKGSFSTLEIQRTEQGDSAMYLCASAPTGQGSSYEQYFGPGTRLTVT.

The chain couples TRBV19 to TRBJ2-7, with unresolved D. The V end lost 3 bases, the J end lost 3 bases, and 12 bases lay between the germline ends. The CDR3 length is 14 residues. From germline, CDR1 is LNHDA and CDR2 SQIVND (reference sequence). The CDR3 reads CASSIFGQLYEQYF. DNA of the CDR3: TGTGCCAGTAGTATTTTCGGGCAACTCTACGAGCAGTACTTC. Drawing the rest from reference TRBV19 and TRBJ2-7, the complete variable domain is DGGITQSPKYLFRKEGQNVTLSCEQNLNHDAMYWYRQDPGQGLRLIYYSQIVNDFQKGDIAEGYSVSREKKESFPLTVTSAQKNPTAFYLCASSIFGQLYEQYFGPGTRLTVT.

This clone was seen just once. The chain joins TRBV7-9 to TRBJ1-5, with 8 bases matching TRBD1. J lost 7 bases, V lost 3 bases, and 5 bases had no gene match. The CDR3 sequence is 14 residues long. Germline V gene sequence: CDR1 SEHNR, CDR2 FQNEAQ (reference sequence). CDR3 amino acids: CASSLGTGWQPQHF. The CDR3 DNA follows: TGTGCCAGCAGCTTGGGGACAGGATGGCAGCCCCAGCATTTT.

The chain links TRBV6-4 to TRBJ2-7; D gene uncertain. V shed 0 bases and J shed 4 bases, with 10 bases lying between them. CDR1 and CDR2 (germline): MRHNA, SNTAGT. The CDR3 totals 14 residues. As DNA, the CDR3 is TGTGCCAGCAGTGACTCGGCGCCATCTTACGAGCAGTACTTC. It yields the protein CASSDSAPSYEQYF.

V usage is TRBV27 and J usage is TRBJ2-1, with unresolved D. The CDR3 consists of 15 residues. CDR1 and CDR2 (germline): MNHEY, SMNVEV (reference sequence). Trimming left V 3 bases short and J 0 bases short, with 9 bases between. The CDR3 DNA sequence: TGTGCCAGCAGTTTCAGCGACGGCTCCTACAATGAGCAGTTCTTC. Protein: CASSFSDGSYNEQFF.

This chain connects TRBV2 to TRBJ2-2; perhaps TRBD1 as D (5 bases). The CDR3 sequence is 14 residues long. Germline CDR1 reads SNHLY; CDR2 reads FYNNEI. With 8 bases removed from V and 3 bases from J, the gap between germline ends came to 13 bases. As DNA, the CDR3 is TGTGCCAGCCCCGCGGTAGGGGACACCGGGGAGCTGTTTTTT. This gives the protein CASPAVGDTGELFF. Filled out from reference TRBV2 and TRBJ2-2, the complete variable domain reads EPEVTQTPSHQVTQMGQEVILRCVPISNHLYFYWYRQILGQKVEFLVSFYNNEISEKSEIFDDQFSVERPDGSNFTLKIRSTKLEDSAMYFCASPAVGDTGELFFGEGSRLTVL.

V usage is TRBV7-9 and J usage is TRBJ2-1; TRBD1 matches 7 bases. Germline CDR1 reads SEHNR; CDR2 reads FQNEAQ (reference sequence). The length of the CDR3 is 15 residues. After removal of 0 bases from V and 9 bases from J, the junction contained 8 bases not matched to a gene. The CDR3 coding sequence is TGTGCCAGCAGCTTAGCGGTGACAGGGAAAGGTGAGCAGTTCTTC. Amino acid sequence: CASSLAVTGKGEQFF.